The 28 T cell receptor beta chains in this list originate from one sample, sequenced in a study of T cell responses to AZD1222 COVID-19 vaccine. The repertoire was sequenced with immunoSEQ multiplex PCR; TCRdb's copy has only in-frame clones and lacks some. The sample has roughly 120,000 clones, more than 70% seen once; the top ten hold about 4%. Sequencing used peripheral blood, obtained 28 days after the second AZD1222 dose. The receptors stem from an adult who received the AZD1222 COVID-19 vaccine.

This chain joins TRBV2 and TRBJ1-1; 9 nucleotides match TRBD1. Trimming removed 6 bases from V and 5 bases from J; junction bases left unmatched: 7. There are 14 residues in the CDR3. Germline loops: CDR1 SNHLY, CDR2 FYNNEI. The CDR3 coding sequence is TGTGCCAGCAGCGCCGGGACAGGGAATACTGAAGCTTTCTTT. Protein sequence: CASSAGTGNTEAFF. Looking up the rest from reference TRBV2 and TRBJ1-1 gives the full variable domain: EPEVTQTPSHQVTQMGQEVILRCVPISNHLYFYWYRQILGQKVEFLVSFYNNEISEKSEIFDDQFSVERPDGSNFTLKIRSTKLEDSAMYFCASSAGTGNTEAFFGQGTRLTVV.

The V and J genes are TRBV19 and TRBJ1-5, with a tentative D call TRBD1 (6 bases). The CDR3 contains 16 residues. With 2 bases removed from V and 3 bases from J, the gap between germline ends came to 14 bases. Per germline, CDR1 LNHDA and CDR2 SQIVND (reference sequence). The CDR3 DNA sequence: TGTGCCAGTAGTATAAAGCGCAGGGGCGACAATCAGCCCCAGCATTTT. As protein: CASSIKRRGDNQPQHF.

The chain's CDR3 is CASTDTGEGTEAFF. The CDR3 coding sequence is TGTGCCAGCACAGACACAGGGGAGGGCACTGAAGCTTTCTTT. This chain connects TRBV2 to TRBJ1-1, with 7 positions matching TRBD1. J was trimmed by 4 bases and V by 7 bases; bases with no gene match: 9. This CDR3 has 14 residues. The V gene's germline CDR1 is SNHLY and CDR2 FYNNEI.

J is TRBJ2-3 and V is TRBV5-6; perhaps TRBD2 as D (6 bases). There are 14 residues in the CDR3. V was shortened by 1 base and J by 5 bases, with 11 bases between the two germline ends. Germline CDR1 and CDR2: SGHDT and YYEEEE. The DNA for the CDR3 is TGTGCCAGCAGCTTGCCCGGGAGTGTAGATACGCAGTATTTT. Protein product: CASSLPGSVDTQYF.

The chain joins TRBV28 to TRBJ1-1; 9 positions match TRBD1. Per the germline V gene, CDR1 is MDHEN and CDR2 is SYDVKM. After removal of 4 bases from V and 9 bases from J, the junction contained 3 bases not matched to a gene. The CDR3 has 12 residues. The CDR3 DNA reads TGTGCCAGCAGTTCTGGGACAGGGCAAGCTTTCTTT. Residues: CASSSGTGQAFF.

The CDR3 region has the DNA TGTGCCAGCAGCTTGGGGGGACAGGGTTGGGAAAAACTGTTTTTT. Protein product: CASSLGGQGWEKLFF. This chain links TRBV5-6 with TRBJ1-4; 9 bases align to TRBD1. After removal of 0 bases from V and 8 bases from J, the junction contained 5 bases not matched to a gene. CDR3 length: 15 amino acids. Germline CDR1 is SGHDT and CDR2 is YYEEEE.

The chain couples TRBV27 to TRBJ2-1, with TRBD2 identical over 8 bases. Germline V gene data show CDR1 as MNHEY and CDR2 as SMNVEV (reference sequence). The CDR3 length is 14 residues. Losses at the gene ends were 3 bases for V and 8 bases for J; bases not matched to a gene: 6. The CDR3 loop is CASSFWTSLDEQFF. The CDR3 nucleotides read TGTGCCAGCAGTTTCTGGACTAGCCTGGATGAGCAGTTCTTC.

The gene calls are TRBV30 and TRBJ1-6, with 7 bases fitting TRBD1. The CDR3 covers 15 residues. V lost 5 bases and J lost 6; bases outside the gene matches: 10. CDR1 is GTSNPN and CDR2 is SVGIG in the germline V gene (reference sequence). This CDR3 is CAWLDPAGGNSPLHF. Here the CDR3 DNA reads TGTGCCTGGCTGGATCCTGCAGGGGGTAATTCACCCCTCCACTTT.

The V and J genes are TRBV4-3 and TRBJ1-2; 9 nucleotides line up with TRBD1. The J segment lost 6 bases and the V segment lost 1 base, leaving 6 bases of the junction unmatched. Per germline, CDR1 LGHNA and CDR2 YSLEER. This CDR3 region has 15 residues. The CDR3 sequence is CASSQAYRDRDGYTF. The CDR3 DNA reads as TGCGCCAGCAGCCAAGCTTACCGGGACAGGGATGGCTACACCTTC.

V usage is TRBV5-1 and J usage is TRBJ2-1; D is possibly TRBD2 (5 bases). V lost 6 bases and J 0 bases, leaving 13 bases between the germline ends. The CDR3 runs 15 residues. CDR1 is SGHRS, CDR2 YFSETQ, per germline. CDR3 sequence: CASTPSAGSYNEQFF. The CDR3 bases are TGCGCCAGCACCCCCAGCGCGGGCTCCTACAATGAGCAGTTCTTC.

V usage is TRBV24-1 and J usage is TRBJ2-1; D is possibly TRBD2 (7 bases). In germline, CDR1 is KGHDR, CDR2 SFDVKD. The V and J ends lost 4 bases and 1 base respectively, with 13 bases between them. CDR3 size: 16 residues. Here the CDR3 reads CATSDEGGGSYNEQFF. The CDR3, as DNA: TGTGCCACCAGTGACGAAGGGGGAGGGTCCTACAATGAGCAGTTCTTC.

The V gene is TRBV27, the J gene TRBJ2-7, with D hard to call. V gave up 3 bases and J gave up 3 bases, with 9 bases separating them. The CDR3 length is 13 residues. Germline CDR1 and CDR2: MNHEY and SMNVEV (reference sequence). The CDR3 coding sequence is TGTGCCAGCAGTTTTCCCCTAAACTACGAGCAGTACTTC. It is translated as CASSFPLNYEQYF.

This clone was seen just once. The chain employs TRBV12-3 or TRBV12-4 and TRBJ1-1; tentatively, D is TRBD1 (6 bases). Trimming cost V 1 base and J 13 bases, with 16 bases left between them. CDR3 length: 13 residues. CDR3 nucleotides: TGTGCCAGCAGTTTAGTCCAGGGGAAGTACGTTTTCTTT. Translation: CASSLVQGKYVFF.

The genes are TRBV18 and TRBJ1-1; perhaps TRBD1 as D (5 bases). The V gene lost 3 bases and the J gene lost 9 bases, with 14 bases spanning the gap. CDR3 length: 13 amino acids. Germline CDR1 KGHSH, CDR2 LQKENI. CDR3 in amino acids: CASSPDGRAKAFF. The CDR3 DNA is TGTGCCAGCTCACCCGACGGCAGGGCGAAAGCTTTCTTT.

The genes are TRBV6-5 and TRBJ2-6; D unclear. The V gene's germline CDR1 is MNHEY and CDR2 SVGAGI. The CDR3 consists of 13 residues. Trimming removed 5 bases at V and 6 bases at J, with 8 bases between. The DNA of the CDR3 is TGTGCCAGCAGTCCTCCCCCGGCCAACGTCCTGACTTTC. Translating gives CASSPPPANVLTF.

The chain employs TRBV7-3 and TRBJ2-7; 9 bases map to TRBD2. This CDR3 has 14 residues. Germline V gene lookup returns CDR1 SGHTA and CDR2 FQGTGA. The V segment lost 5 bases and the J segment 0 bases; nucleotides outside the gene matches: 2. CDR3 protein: CASSPGLASYEQYF. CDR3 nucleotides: TGTGCCAGCAGCCCGGGACTAGCCTCCTACGAGCAGTACTTC.

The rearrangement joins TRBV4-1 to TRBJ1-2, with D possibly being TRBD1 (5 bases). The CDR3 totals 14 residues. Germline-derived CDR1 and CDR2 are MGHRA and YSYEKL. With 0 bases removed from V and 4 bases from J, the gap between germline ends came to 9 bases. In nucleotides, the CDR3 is TGCGCCAGCAGCCAAGACGGGGGTTTCTATGGCTACACCTTC. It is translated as CASSQDGGFYGYTF.

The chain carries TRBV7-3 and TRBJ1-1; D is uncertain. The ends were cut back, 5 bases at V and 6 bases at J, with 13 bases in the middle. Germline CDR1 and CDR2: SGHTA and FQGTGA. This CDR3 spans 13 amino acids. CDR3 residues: CASSGSPSAEAFF. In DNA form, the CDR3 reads TGTGCCAGCAGCGGAAGCCCCTCAGCTGAAGCTTTCTTT.

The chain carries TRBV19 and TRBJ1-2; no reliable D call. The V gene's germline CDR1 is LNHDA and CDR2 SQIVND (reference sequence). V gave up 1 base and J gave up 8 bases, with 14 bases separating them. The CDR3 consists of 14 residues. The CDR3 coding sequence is TGTGCCAGTAGTATAGTCCGGGGTAAGGGAGGCTACACCTTC. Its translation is CASSIVRGKGGYTF. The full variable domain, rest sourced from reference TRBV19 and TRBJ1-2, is DGGITQSPKYLFRKEGQNVTLSCEQNLNHDAMYWYRQDPGQGLRLIYYSQIVNDFQKGDIAEGYSVSREKKESFPLTVTSAQKNPTAFYLCASSIVRGKGGYTFGSGTRLTVV.

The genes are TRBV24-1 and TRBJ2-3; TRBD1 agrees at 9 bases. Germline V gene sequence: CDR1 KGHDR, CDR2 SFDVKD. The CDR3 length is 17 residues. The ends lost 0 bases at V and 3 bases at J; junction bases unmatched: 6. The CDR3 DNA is TGTGCCACCAGTGATTTGCGGGGGACAGGGAGGACAGATACGCAGTATTTT. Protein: CATSDLRGTGRTDTQYF.

CDR3 coding DNA: TGTGCCAGCAGTCAGGGGGTAGGTGAAGCTTTCTTT. It is translated as CASSQGVGEAFF. The J gene is TRBJ1-1, the V gene TRBV28; 7 bases map to TRBD1. CDR1 is MDHEN, CDR2 SYDVKM, per germline. CDR3 size: 12 residues. Germline trimming cut 5 bases from V and 7 bases from J; bases unmatched to any gene: 4. Complete variable domain (other parts from reference TRBV28 and TRBJ1-1): DVKVTQSSRYLVKRTGEKVFLECVQDMDHENMFWYRQDPGLGLRLIYFSYDVKMKEKGDIPEGYSVSREKKERFSLILESASTNQTSMYLCASSQGVGEAFFGQGTRLTVV.

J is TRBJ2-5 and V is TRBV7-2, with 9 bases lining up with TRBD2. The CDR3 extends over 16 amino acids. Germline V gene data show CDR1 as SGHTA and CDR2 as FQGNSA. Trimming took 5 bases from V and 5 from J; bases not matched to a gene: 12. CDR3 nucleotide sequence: TGTGCCAGCAGCCCTTTTTCGCGGGGGGGCGGGGAGACCCAGTACTTC. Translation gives CASSPFSRGGGETQYF.

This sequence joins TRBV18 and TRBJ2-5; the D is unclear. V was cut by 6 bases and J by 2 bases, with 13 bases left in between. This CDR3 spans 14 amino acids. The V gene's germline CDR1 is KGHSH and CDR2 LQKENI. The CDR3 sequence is CASSRFGSQETQYF. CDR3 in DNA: TGTGCCAGCTCTCGGTTCGGGTCGCAAGAGACCCAGTACTTC.

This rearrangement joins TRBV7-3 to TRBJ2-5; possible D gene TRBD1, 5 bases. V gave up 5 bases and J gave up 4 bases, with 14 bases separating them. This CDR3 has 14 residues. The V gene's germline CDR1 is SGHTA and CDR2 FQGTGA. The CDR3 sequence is CASSHIGQRETQYF. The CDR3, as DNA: TGTGCCAGCAGCCACATAGGACAAAGAGAGACCCAGTACTTC.

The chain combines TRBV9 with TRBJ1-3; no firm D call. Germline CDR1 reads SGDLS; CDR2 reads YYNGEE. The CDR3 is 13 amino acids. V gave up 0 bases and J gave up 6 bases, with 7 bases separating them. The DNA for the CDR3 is TGTGCCAGCAGCGTAGCCCACACAAACACCATATATTTT. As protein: CASSVAHTNTIYF. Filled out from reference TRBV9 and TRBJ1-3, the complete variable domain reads DSGVTQTPKHLITATGQRVTLRCSPRSGDLSVYWYQQSLDQGLQFLIQYYNGEERAKGNILERFSAQQFPDLHSELNLSSLELGDSALYFCASSVAHTNTIYFGEGSWLTVV.

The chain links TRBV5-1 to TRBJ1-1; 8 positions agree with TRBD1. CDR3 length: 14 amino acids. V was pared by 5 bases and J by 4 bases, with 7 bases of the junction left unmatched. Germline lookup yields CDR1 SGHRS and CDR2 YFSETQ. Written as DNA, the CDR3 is TGCGCCAGCAGTTCACCGACAGGGGTCACTGAAGCTTTCTTT. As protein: CASSSPTGVTEAFF.

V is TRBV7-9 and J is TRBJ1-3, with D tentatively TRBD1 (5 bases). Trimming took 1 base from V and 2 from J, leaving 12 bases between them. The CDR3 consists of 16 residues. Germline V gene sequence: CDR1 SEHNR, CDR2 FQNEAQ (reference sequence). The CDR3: CASSLDVGVAGNTIYF. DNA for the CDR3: TGTGCCAGCAGCTTAGATGTAGGGGTCGCTGGAAACACCATATATTTT.

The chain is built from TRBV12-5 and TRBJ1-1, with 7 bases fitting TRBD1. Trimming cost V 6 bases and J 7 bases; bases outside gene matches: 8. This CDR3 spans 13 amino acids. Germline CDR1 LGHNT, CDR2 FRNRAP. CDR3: CASGQTGTNEAFF. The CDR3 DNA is TGTGCTAGTGGGCAGACAGGGACTAATGAAGCTTTCTTT.